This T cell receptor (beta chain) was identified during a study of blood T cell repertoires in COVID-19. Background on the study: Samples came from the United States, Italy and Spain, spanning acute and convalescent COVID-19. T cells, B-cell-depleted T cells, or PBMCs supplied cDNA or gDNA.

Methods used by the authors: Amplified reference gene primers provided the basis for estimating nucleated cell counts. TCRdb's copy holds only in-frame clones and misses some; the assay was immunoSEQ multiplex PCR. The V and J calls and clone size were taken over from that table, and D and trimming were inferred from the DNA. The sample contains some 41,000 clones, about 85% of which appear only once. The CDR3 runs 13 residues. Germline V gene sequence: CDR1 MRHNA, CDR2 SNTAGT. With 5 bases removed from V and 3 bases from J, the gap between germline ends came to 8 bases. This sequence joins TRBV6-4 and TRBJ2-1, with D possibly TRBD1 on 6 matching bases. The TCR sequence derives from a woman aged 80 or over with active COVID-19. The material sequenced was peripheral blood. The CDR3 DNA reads TGTGCCAGCAGTCCAGGGGTCTACAATGAGCAGTTCTTC. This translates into CASSPGVYNEQFF.